The 30 T cell receptor beta chains given below trace back to one sample, sequenced in a study of type 1 regulatory T cells. TCRdb re-called the reads through MiXCR, storing one row per CDR3 protein. The sample has 88,000 or so distinct CDR3 sequences; around 30% are singletons. The source material was CD4+ T cells, either the whole sample or a sorted fraction (not recorded which). These receptor sequences come from a human donor in good health.

The rearrangement uses TRBV7-2 and TRBJ2-1; 11 bases match TRBD2. The CDR3 is 19 amino acids. Trimming cost V 2 bases and J 5 bases; bases outside gene matches: 14. The germline V gene has CDR1 SGHTA and CDR2 FQGNSA. Written as DNA, the CDR3 is TGTGCCAGCAGCTTAAGAATCACGTATGGGACTAGCGGACACAATGAGCAGTTCTTC. It codes for CASSLRITYGTSGHNEQFF.

This clonotype turned up a few times. The chain carries TRBV29-1 and TRBJ1-5, with a tentative D call TRBD1 (5 bases). The germline gives CDR1 SQVTM, CDR2 ANQGSEA. Deletions cut 7 bases from V and 1 base from J, with 8 bases between. CDR3 length: 12 amino acids. Here the CDR3 DNA reads TGCAGCGCAGGGAACAGCAATCAGCCCCAGCATTTT. Amino acids: CSAGNSNQPQHF. Complete variable domain (other parts from reference TRBV29-1 and TRBJ1-5): SAVISQKPSRDICQRGTSLTIQCQVDSQVTMMFWYRQQPGQSLTLIATANQGSEATYESGFVIDKFPISRPNLTFSTLTVSNMSPEDSSIYLCSAGNSNQPQHFGDGTRLSIL.

The rearrangement joins TRBV5-4 to TRBJ2-3, with D unresolved. The CDR3 has 14 residues. Germline values: CDR1 SGHNT, CDR2 YYREEE (reference sequence). The V and J ends lost 0 bases and 2 bases respectively, with 7 bases between them. This CDR3 is CASSLVTVTDTQYF. DNA for the CDR3: TGTGCCAGCAGCTTGGTGACGGTCACAGATACGCAGTATTTT.

The chain uses TRBV20-1 and TRBJ2-1; 10 bases align to TRBD2. The CDR3 has 15 residues. V trimming: 2 bases; J trimming: 4 bases; junction bases outside the gene matches: 5. The V gene's germline CDR1 is DFQATT and CDR2 SNEGSKA (reference sequence). The CDR3 protein is CSARRVAGGYNEQFF. In DNA, the CDR3 is TGCAGTGCTAGACGGGTAGCGGGAGGTTACAATGAGCAGTTCTTC.

The rearrangement links TRBV5-1 to TRBJ2-5, with 7 bases matching TRBD2. The V gene's germline CDR1 is SGHRS and CDR2 YFSETQ. Trimming cost V 4 bases and J 5 bases; bases outside gene matches: 8. This CDR3 has 14 amino acids. The CDR3: CASSAGTTQETQYF. In nucleotides, the CDR3 is TGCGCCAGCAGCGCCGGGACTACCCAGGAGACCCAGTACTTC. Variable domain in full (rest from reference TRBV5-1 and TRBJ2-5): KAGVTQTPRYLIKTRGQQVTLSCSPISGHRSVSWYQQTPGQGLQFLFEYFSETQRNKGNFPGRFSGRQFSNSRSEMNVSTLELGDSALYLCASSAGTTQETQYFGPGTRLLVL.

The chain employs TRBV29-1 and TRBJ2-7, with TRBD1 identical over 8 bases. This CDR3 has 15 amino acids. J was trimmed by 3 bases and V by 1 base; bases with no gene match: 8. Germline V gene sequence: CDR1 SQVTM, CDR2 ANQGSEA. The CDR3 sequence is CSVEGGTGPNYEQYF. In DNA, the CDR3 is TGCAGCGTTGAAGGCGGGACAGGACCGAACTACGAGCAGTACTTC.

This clonotype occurred a few times. The chain uses TRBV19 and TRBJ1-5, with D hard to call. This CDR3 is 12 amino acids long. The V gene lost 5 bases and the J gene lost 5 bases, with 7 bases spanning the gap. Germline loops: CDR1 LNHDA, CDR2 SQIVND (reference sequence). CDR3 in DNA: TGTGCCAGTAGTCCCCACTATCAGCCCCAGCATTTT. Protein: CASSPHYQPQHF. Drawing the rest from reference TRBV19 and TRBJ1-5, the complete variable domain is DGGITQSPKYLFRKEGQNVTLSCEQNLNHDAMYWYRQDPGQGLRLIYYSQIVNDFQKGDIAEGYSVSREKKESFPLTVTSAQKNPTAFYLCASSPHYQPQHFGDGTRLSIL.

The V call is TRBV5-1, the J call TRBJ2-2, with 9 nucleotides matching TRBD1. The CDR3 is made up of 16 amino acids. The V gene end was trimmed by 4 bases and the J gene end by 4 bases; junction bases not matched to a gene: 8. The V gene's germline CDR1 is SGHRS and CDR2 YFSETQ. This CDR3 is CASSENRGPVTGELFF. The CDR3 DNA reads as TGCGCCAGCAGCGAGAACAGGGGGCCGGTCACCGGGGAGCTGTTTTTT.

This chain joins TRBV6-1 and TRBJ2-1, with D hard to call. This CDR3 is 13 amino acids long. From germline, CDR1 is MNHNS and CDR2 SASEGT. V was trimmed by 6 bases and J by 2 bases, leaving 8 bases between them. CDR3 in amino acids: CASSASAYNEQFF. Written as DNA, the CDR3 is TGTGCCAGCAGCGCATCCGCCTACAATGAGCAGTTCTTC.

The J gene is TRBJ2-2, the V gene TRBV7-2, with TRBD2 matching 7 bases. CDR1 SGHTA and CDR2 FQGNSA come from the germline V gene. With 1 base clipped from V and 3 bases from J, the junction kept 8 bases outside the gene matches. The CDR3 spans 17 residues. CDR3 bases: TGTGCCAGCAGCTTAGTCGGCGGGAGTGGGTACACCGGGGAGCTGTTTTTT. Its translation: CASSLVGGSGYTGELFF.

The V call is TRBV20-1, the J call TRBJ1-4; possible D gene TRBD1, 5 bases. The CDR3 is made up of 12 amino acids. CDR1 is DFQATT and CDR2 is SNEGSKA in the germline V gene (reference sequence). The V end lost 7 bases, the J end lost 6 bases, and 12 bases lay between the germline ends. Written as DNA, the CDR3 is TGCAGTGGGGGGTGGAGGGATGAAAAACTGTTTTTT. It codes for CSGGWRDEKLFF.

This clonotype was counted a few times. The chain employs TRBV4-1 and TRBJ1-2; no clear D gene. The CDR3 extends over 15 amino acids. V lost 0 bases, J lost 1 base, and 9 bases lay in between. From germline, CDR1 is MGHRA and CDR2 YSYEKL. The CDR3 here is CASSQEPGVNYGYTF. The CDR3 nucleotides read TGCGCCAGCAGCCAAGAGCCGGGAGTTAACTATGGCTACACCTTC.

This clonotype is a singleton in its sample. V is TRBV5-1 and J is TRBJ2-7; D possibly corresponds to TRBD2 (7 bases). Trimming took off 3 bases at V and 7 bases at J, with 20 bases between the two ends. The CDR3 covers 15 residues. Germline assignment: CDR1 SGHRS and CDR2 YFSETQ. CDR3 in amino acids: CASSSAGAAGDEQYF. CDR3 coding DNA: TGCGCCAGCAGCTCTGCGGGGGCGGCAGGTGATGAGCAGTACTTC.

This chain uses TRBV30 with TRBJ2-1, with TRBD1 matching 7 bases. Germline values: CDR1 GTSNPN, CDR2 SVGIG (reference sequence). J gave up 16 bases and V 2 bases, and 17 bases lay outside the gene matches. This CDR3 has 14 amino acids. DNA of the CDR3: TGTGCCTGGAGTTTACTGGACGGCCGGGACAGACGTTTCTTC. Its protein product is CAWSLLDGRDRRFF.

V usage is TRBV5-1 and J usage is TRBJ2-2; 10 bases match TRBD2. Trimming removed 7 bases from V and 6 bases from J; junction bases left unmatched: 15. The CDR3 covers 17 residues. Germline V CDR1 and CDR2: SGHRS, YFSETQ. CDR3 amino acids: CASVALAGVPGSGELFF. The DNA of the CDR3 is TGCGCCAGCGTGGCCCTAGCGGGAGTTCCCGGGTCCGGGGAGCTGTTTTTT.

The chain employs TRBV3-1 and TRBJ2-5; no firm D call. V was shortened by 3 bases and J by 1 base, with 9 bases between the two germline ends. CDR1 and CDR2 (germline): LGHDT, YNNKEL (reference sequence). CDR3 length: 14 amino acids. CDR3 nucleotides: TGTGCCAGCAGCCAGGCTACTGCCCAAGAGACCCAGTACTTC. Amino acids: CASSQATAQETQYF.

The CDR3 nucleotides read TGTGCCAGCAGCCGGTCCCAGCTGGTGGATACGCAGTATTTT. Translated: CASSRSQLVDTQYF. This chain connects TRBV7-2 to TRBJ2-3; D ambiguous. In germline, CDR1 is SGHTA, CDR2 FQGNSA. V lost 5 bases and J lost 6, with 15 bases in between. This CDR3 has 14 amino acids.

This chain uses TRBV2 with TRBJ1-3, with D unresolved. Germline CDR1 reads SNHLY; CDR2 reads FYNNEI. The V end lost 7 bases, the J end lost 4 bases, and 11 bases lay between the germline ends. The CDR3 has 13 residues. The CDR3 loop is CASKALGGNTIYF. CDR3 sequence (DNA): TGTGCCAGCAAGGCATTAGGCGGAAACACCATATATTTT.

The genes are TRBV7-3 and TRBJ2-3; D unresolved. Trimming shortened V by 1 base and J by 2 bases, and 7 bases separated the two germline ends. This CDR3 region has 14 residues. CDR1 is SGHTA, CDR2 FQGTGA, per germline. The chain's CDR3 is CASSLSSYTDTQYF. The CDR3 DNA sequence: TGTGCCAGCAGCTTAAGTAGCTACACAGATACGCAGTATTTT. The full variable domain, completed using reference TRBV7-3 and TRBJ2-3, is GAGVSQTPSNKVTEKGKYVELRCDPISGHTALYWYRQSLGQGPEFLIYFQGTGAADDSGLPNDRFFAVRPEGSVSTLKIQRTERGDSAVYLCASSLSSYTDTQYFGPGTRLTVL.

This clonotype was seen only a few times. V is TRBV5-1 and J is TRBJ1-2, with 7 bases that match TRBD1. CDR1 and CDR2 (germline): SGHRS, YFSETQ. Losses at the gene ends were 3 bases for V and 5 bases for J; bases not matched to a gene: 10. The CDR3 extends over 15 amino acids. The CDR3 sequence: CASSSNGQVGYGYTF. In DNA, the CDR3 is TGCGCCAGCAGCTCTAACGGACAGGTGGGGTATGGCTACACCTTC.

The chain's CDR3 is CSVGFGQGHNQPQHF. The CDR3 coding sequence is TGCAGCGTTGGATTCGGACAGGGTCACAATCAGCCCCAGCATTTT. The chain combines TRBV29-1 with TRBJ1-5; 8 positions agree with TRBD1. Germline CDR1 reads SQVTM; CDR2 reads ANQGSEA. The trim removed 4 bases at V and 3 bases at J, leaving 8 bases unmatched. The CDR3 runs to 15 residues.

CDR3 in DNA: TGCAGTATAAAGGGGACTAGCGCATCCTACGAGCAGTACTTC. Translation: CSIKGTSASYEQYF. The chain couples TRBV20-1 to TRBJ2-7, with 10 bases that match TRBD2. CDR3 length: 14 residues. V was pared by 8 bases and J by 1 base, with 8 bases of the junction left unmatched. The germline V gene encodes CDR1 DFQATT and CDR2 SNEGSKA (reference sequence).

This clonotype has more than one count but fewer than ten. This chain links TRBV19 with TRBJ2-6; 9 bases are shared with TRBD1. The CDR3 is 15 residues long. CDR1 and CDR2 from the germline V gene are LNHDA and SQIVND (reference sequence). Trimming took 11 bases from V and 9 from J; bases not matched to a gene: 14. CDR3 amino acids: CASQQGADRDNVLTF. The CDR3 nucleotides are TGTGCCTCCCAACAGGGGGCTGATAGGGACAACGTCCTGACTTTC.

Only a few counts were recorded for this clonotype. The rearrangement joins TRBV20-1 to TRBJ2-7; the match to TRBD2 covers 9 bases. The CDR3 has 15 residues. The trim removed 5 bases at V and 0 bases at J, leaving 8 bases unmatched. Germline CDR1 DFQATT, CDR2 SNEGSKA (reference sequence). CDR3 in amino acids: CSAGTSFSSSYEQYF. Written as DNA, the CDR3 is TGCAGTGCTGGGACTAGCTTCTCGAGCTCCTACGAGCAGTACTTC.

The V gene is TRBV14, the J gene TRBJ1-1, with 8 bases fitting TRBD1. The CDR3 contains 14 residues. The J segment lost 1 base and the V segment lost 7 bases, leaving 5 bases of the junction unmatched. Germline CDR1 and CDR2: SGHDN and FVKESK. The CDR3 loop is CASTGQGSNTEAFF. The DNA for the CDR3 is TGTGCCAGCACAGGACAGGGATCGAACACTGAAGCTTTCTTT.

The gene calls are TRBV24-1 and TRBJ2-2; D not certain. The germline V gene encodes CDR1 KGHDR and CDR2 SFDVKD. The CDR3 consists of 15 residues. Trimming shortened V by 5 bases and J by 4 bases, and 13 bases separated the two germline ends. In DNA form, the CDR3 reads TGTGCCACCAGTGCGGCAGCTCCGGGCACCGGGGAGCTGTTTTTT. It encodes CATSAAAPGTGELFF.

This clonotype was counted many times. The chain links TRBV27 to TRBJ2-7, with D possibly being TRBD2 (6 bases). V was cut by 4 bases and J by 6 bases, with 13 bases left in between. The CDR3 runs 13 residues. Germline CDR1 reads MNHEY; CDR2 reads SMNVEV (reference sequence). CDR3 region: CASSYGGGPEQYF. The DNA for the CDR3 is TGTGCCAGCAGTTACGGGGGAGGTCCCGAGCAGTACTTC.

This clonotype was counted only a few times. The genes are TRBV5-1 and TRBJ2-1, with 11 bases fitting TRBD1. Trimming cost V 4 bases and J 9 bases; bases outside gene matches: 12. The V gene's germline CDR1 is SGHRS and CDR2 YFSETQ. This CDR3 region has 16 residues. The CDR3 coding sequence is TGCGCCAGCAGCGCGGGACAGGGGGACCTCGATGGTGAGCAGTTCTTC. Translating it yields CASSAGQGDLDGEQFF.

The chain combines TRBV7-9 with TRBJ2-1, with TRBD2 identical over 10 bases. With V trimmed by 8 bases and J by 9 bases, 10 bases remained unmatched. The CDR3 loop spans 14 amino acids. CDR1 is SEHNR, CDR2 FQNEAQ, per germline (reference sequence). CDR3 sequence: CASPLEREGVEQFF. CDR3 DNA: TGTGCCAGCCCTCTAGAGCGGGAGGGAGTTGAGCAGTTCTTC.

The rearrangement links TRBV9 to TRBJ2-7; D call uncertain. The CDR3 runs to 14 residues. Between the trimmed V and J ends, which lost 2 bases and 6 bases, there was a span of 15 bases. Germline lookup yields CDR1 SGDLS and CDR2 YYNGEE. The CDR3 coding sequence is TGTGCCAGCAGCGTTGCGGCAGCCTCCAGCGAGCAGTACTTC. It codes for CASSVAAASSEQYF.